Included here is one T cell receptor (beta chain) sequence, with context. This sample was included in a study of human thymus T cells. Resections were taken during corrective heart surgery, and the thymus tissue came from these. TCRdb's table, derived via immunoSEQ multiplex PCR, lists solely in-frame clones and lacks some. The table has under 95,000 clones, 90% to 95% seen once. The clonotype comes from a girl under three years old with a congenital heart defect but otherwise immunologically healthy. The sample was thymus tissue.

The CDR3 coding sequence is TGTGCCAGCAGCTTAGACGGGACTAGCCCCTCCGGGGAGCTGTTTTTT. Translated, it gives CASSLDGTSPSGELFF. This chain connects TRBV7-2 to TRBJ2-2; 9 bases align to TRBD2. Germline V gives CDR1 SGHTA, CDR2 FQGNSA. The CDR3 runs 16 residues. V gave up 1 base and J gave up 6 bases; unmatched junction bases: 6. Variable domain in full (rest from reference TRBV7-2 and TRBJ2-2): GAGVSQSPSNKVTEKGKDVELRCDPISGHTALYWYRQSLGQGLEFLIYFQGNSAPDKSGLPSDRFSAERTGGSVSTLTIQRTQQEDSAVYLCASSLDGTSPSGELFFGEGSRLTVL.